Given below is one T cell receptor beta chain in context. Its antigen remains unidentified. There are no base qualities to consult, and no much larger clone falls within one base. A patient counted as having stable hyperthyroidism if there was no progression to ophthalmopathy within 18 months of follow-up. The hyperthyroidism patients were 18 to 65 years old and newly diagnosed, with a disease duration of less than 2 months. Patients with other autoimmune diseases, uncontrolled infections, pregnancy or lactation were excluded from the study. Diagnosis was based on clinical symptoms, serum thyroxine, TRAb, thyroid ultrasound and orbital computed tomography. Ficoll-Paque density gradient centrifugation was used to isolate PBMCs from around 10 ml of fresh peripheral blood. Trizol reagent was used to extract the total RNA, and its quality was then checked on an Agilent 2100 Bioanalyzer. This record belongs to a study of Graves' ophthalmopathy and Graves' hyperthyroidism (dated by TCRdb to 2017 to 2018). Turning to the overall study: Peripheral blood was collected at initial diagnosis, prior to any treatment. The study used TCR beta repertoire signatures to distinguish Graves' ophthalmopathy from Graves' hyperthyroidism and to predict progression to ophthalmopathy. In total, over 130 blood samples were TCR-sequenced: 40 to 45 ophthalmopathy, some 75 hyperthyroidism and approximately 17 hyperthyroidism-to-ophthalmopathy patients. To explore V-J signatures that distinguish ophthalmopathy from hyperthyroidism, a discovery set of 90 to 100 patients was enrolled, made up of 43 with ophthalmopathy and some 60 with stable hyperthyroidism. For independent validation, a separate cohort was made up of some 19 hyperthyroidism patients plus 17 patients who later progressed from hyperthyroidism to ophthalmopathy. T-cell repertoires of thyroid tissue and blood were compared in five or six hyperthyroidism patients. After sampling, hyperthyroidism patients received methimazole starting at 30 mg daily, and ophthalmopathy patients received high-dose intravenous methylprednisolone.

The trim is 1 base for V and 5 bases for J, with a gap of 19 bases between the germline ends. The CDR3 spans 16 residues, from the cysteine through the phenylalanine. Just the 48-base CDR3 DNA is kept, in frame starting at base 1. The germline V gene provides CDR1 SGHRS and CDR2 YFSETQ. The investigation overall reported the following: In validation, the model predicted ophthalmopathy progression with 70.59% sensitivity and approximately 78% specificity; 12 predicted patients were CT-confirmed with GO in a median of about 7.1 months. In cross-validation, the 13-signature model distinguished ophthalmopathy from stable hyperthyroidism with 87.88% sensitivity and about 81% specificity, while in the test set the corresponding values were about 80% and 75%. Most of the expanded thyroid clonotypes with a frequency above 0.001 were also detected in blood, and it was suggested that the thyroid immune response may be reflected by blood repertoires. No statistical method was used to set the sample size in advance, and the investigators knew which group each participant was assigned to.

For repertoire sequencing, TCR beta CDR3 regions were amplified from RNA transcripts. The first round of RT-PCR was done with HTBI primers and the Qiagen OneStep RT-PCR kit, and was followed by a second round of multiplex PCR, then size selection and purification. Sequencing of the libraries was carried out on an Illumina HiSeq2000 in paired-end mode with 100 bp reads. In the authors' own workflow: SOAPnuke was used to process the reads, throwing out any read that had adapters, had uncalled bases, had a mean Phred below 15, or lacked an exact constant-primer or identifier match. COPE v1.2.5 was used to merge the high-quality paired reads. Each unique nucleotide sequence was treated as a clonotype, and MiTCR v1.1 was used to align the clonotypes to the IMGT TRB V, D and J references. Analysis was restricted to V-J combinations with a frequency above 0.0001, which covered about 99% of repertoires. For each V-J combination, a TCR clonal expansion and chaos score was defined as the ratio of F50 clonal expansion to chaos observed in the TCRdist matrix. Features were reduced by Welch's t-statistics and random forest to around 14 V-J combinations, which fed a naive Bayes classifier. The similarity between thyroid and blood repertoires was quantified using the Morisita-Horn index. TCRdb redid the processing of the public reads, applying fastp at Q25 and MiXCR, and retained in-frame beta chains. Identical CDR3 proteins give one entry, which carries the most common genes and DNA. For this entry, the V and J calls and clone size follow TCRdb and not the study's own pipeline. This sample is represented by 23,000 or so distinct CDR3 sequences; less than 50% of them were singletons. Roughly 6.5% of the sample goes to the ten largest clones.

This sequence was found in an adult woman with stable Graves' hyperthyroidism. The chain is made from TRBV5-1 and TRBJ2-7, with a weak D call of TRBD2 (5 bases match). Sequenced sample: peripheral blood. The CDR3 protein: CASSLYPWVSAHEQYF. Here is the DNA: TGCGCCAGCAGCTTGTACCCCTGGGTTAGCGCCCACGAGCAGTACTTC.